One sample yielded the 13 T cell receptor beta chains listed below, sequenced in a study of blood T cell repertoires in COVID-19. The data were produced by immunoSEQ multiplex PCR, yet TCRdb's version contains in-frame clones alone and is incomplete. The profile covers over 200,000 clones, with 80% to 90% appearing a single time and about 3.5% taken by the ten largest. Sequences were obtained from PBMCs or T cells enriched from blood (not recorded which). These receptors were collected from a woman in her 30s who had been exposed to COVID-19.

This CDR3 reads CASSPPWTSGSYEQYF. CDR3 bases: TGTGCCAGCAGCCCCCCGTGGACTAGCGGGAGCTACGAGCAGTACTTC. The chain carries TRBV7-9 and TRBJ2-7; 13 positions agree with TRBD2. CDR3 length: 16 amino acids. The V segment lost 5 bases and the J segment 3 bases; nucleotides outside the gene matches: 7. Germline V CDR1 and CDR2: SEHNR, FQNEAQ (reference sequence).

The chain combines TRBV29-1 with TRBJ2-1; the match to TRBD2 covers 10 bases. The CDR3 is made up of 16 amino acids. Germline trimming cut 5 bases from V and 0 bases from J; bases unmatched to any gene: 7. Germline assignment: CDR1 SQVTM and CDR2 ANQGSEA. The DNA for the CDR3 is TGCAGCGTTTCCCCGACTAGCGGGTCCTCCTACAATGAGCAGTTCTTC. Residues: CSVSPTSGSSYNEQFF.

The V gene is TRBV14, the J gene TRBJ1-6, with D uncertain. The germline V gene has CDR1 SGHDN and CDR2 FVKESK. Trimming stripped 4 bases from V and 9 bases from J, with 16 bases between. This CDR3 has 15 amino acids. The CDR3 DNA follows: TGTGCCAGCAGCCCCCGTTCGAATACAGCTTCACCCCTCCACTTT. As protein: CASSPRSNTASPLHF.

The J gene is TRBJ2-1, the V gene TRBV4-1, with 14 bases aligning to TRBD2. After removal of 0 bases from V and 10 bases from J, the junction contained 5 bases not matched to a gene. The CDR3 sequence is 16 residues long. Germline-derived CDR1 and CDR2 are MGHRA and YSYEKL. CDR3 region: CASSQERGLAGDEQFF. CDR3 sequence (DNA): TGCGCCAGCAGCCAAGAGCGGGGACTAGCGGGAGACGAGCAGTTCTTC.

V usage is TRBV5-4 and J usage is TRBJ2-3; D gene uncertain. This CDR3 is built from 17 residues. Germline CDR1 reads SGHNT; CDR2 reads YYREEE (reference sequence). Between the trimmed V and J ends, which lost 0 bases and 3 bases, there was a span of 17 bases. The CDR3 coding sequence is TGTGCCAGCAGCTTGGCCCCACCTAGAAGTAAGACAGATACGCAGTATTTT. This gives the protein CASSLAPPRSKTDTQYF. The variable domain in full, completed from reference TRBV5-4 and TRBJ2-3, reads ETGVTQSPTHLIKTRGQQVTLRCSSQSGHNTVSWYQQALGQGPQFIFQYYREEENGRGNFPPRFSGLQFPNYSSELNVNALELDDSALYLCASSLAPPRSKTDTQYFGPGTRLTVL.

This chain uses TRBV11-2 with TRBJ1-3, with 7 bases lining up with TRBD1. The J segment lost 0 bases and the V segment lost 5 bases, leaving 7 bases of the junction unmatched. CDR3 length: 16 residues. Per the germline V gene, CDR1 is SGHAT and CDR2 is FQNNGV. Here the CDR3 DNA reads TGTGCCAGCAGCCTACGGGGGACAGACTCTGGAAACACCATATATTTT. Its protein product is CASSLRGTDSGNTIYF.

The chain employs TRBV3-1 (or the pseudogene TRBV3-2) and TRBJ2-7; D perhaps matches TRBD1 (6 bases). The CDR3 has 14 residues. Germline V gene sequence: CDR1 LGHDT, CDR2 YNNKEL (reference sequence). V lost 6 bases and J 5 bases, leaving 17 bases between the germline ends. This CDR3 reads CASSQTDSLDEQYF. CDR3 in DNA: TGTGCCAGCAGTCAAACGGACAGCTTGGACGAGCAGTACTTC.

This chain joins TRBV3-1 (or the pseudogene TRBV3-2) and TRBJ2-1; D remains ambiguous. The CDR3 is 12 residues long. Trimming removed 2 bases at V and 9 bases at J, with 8 bases between. The V gene's germline CDR1 is LGHDT and CDR2 YNNKEL (reference sequence). DNA for the CDR3: TGTGCCAGCAGCCAACCCCCCCGTGAGCAGTTCTTC. This sequence encodes CASSQPPREQFF.

The gene calls are TRBV6-2 or TRBV6-3 and TRBJ1-5; D uncertain. This CDR3 has 14 amino acids. CDR1 MNHEY and CDR2 SVGEGT come from the germline V gene. V was trimmed by 2 bases and J by 6 bases, leaving 11 bases between them. DNA for the CDR3: TGTGCCAGCAGTTACGTTCCAGGACTTCAGCCCCAGCATTTT. Amino acids: CASSYVPGLQPQHF.

J is TRBJ2-1 and V is TRBV18, with D possibly matching TRBD1 (6 bases). Germline V gene sequence: CDR1 KGHSH, CDR2 LQKENI. This CDR3 has 15 amino acids. The V gene lost 6 bases and the J gene lost 9 bases, with 21 bases spanning the gap. The CDR3 sequence: CASSPEISGTSEQFF. CDR3 in DNA: TGTGCCAGCTCCCCTGAAATCTCAGGGACATCTGAGCAGTTCTTC.

The DNA for the CDR3 is TGTGCCAGCAGCGGTCTTACGGGAGAAGCCAAAAACATTCAGTACTTC. It codes for CASSGLTGEAKNIQYF. The chain employs TRBV5-6 and TRBJ2-4, with a possible D match to TRBD2 (6 bases). CDR1 and CDR2 (germline): SGHDT, YYEEEE. Trimming took 4 bases from V and 0 from J, leaving 14 bases between them. The CDR3 extends over 16 amino acids.

The chain employs TRBV3-1 (or the pseudogene TRBV3-2) and TRBJ1-1; possible D gene TRBD1, 6 bases. The germline V gene has CDR1 LGHDT and CDR2 YNNKEL (reference sequence). The CDR3 is 12 residues long. The V and J ends lost 4 bases and 11 bases respectively, with 14 bases between them. CDR3: CASSRSGEGAFF. The CDR3 nucleotides read TGTGCCAGCAGCCGATCAGGGGAAGGGGCTTTCTTT.

This chain connects TRBV10-2 to TRBJ1-1; 9 positions match TRBD1. V lost 4 bases, J lost 3 bases, and 18 bases stayed unmatched. Germline CDR1 is WSHSY and CDR2 is SAAADI. CDR3 length equals 19 residues. The CDR3 DNA sequence: TGCGCCAGCAGTGCCTCAAAAGGGGACAGGGATCATATGGACACTGAAGCTTTCTTT. Its protein product is CASSASKGDRDHMDTEAFF.